These 29 T cell receptor beta chains came from one sample sequenced in a study of cytomegalovirus exposure and HLA in healthy donors. TCRdb's copy holds only in-frame clones and misses some; the assay was immunoSEQ multiplex PCR. The table lists more than 300,000 clones, 86% of them singletons. Sequencing was carried out using PBMCs. Receptor source: a woman younger than 30 in good health and CMV-seronegative.

The CDR3 DNA follows: TGTGCCAGCAGCTTAGGGCTAGCGGGGAGCACAGATACGCAGTATTTT. Translating gives CASSLGLAGSTDTQYF. The chain has TRBV7-2 and TRBJ2-3; 9 nucleotides match TRBD2. V lost 1 base and J lost 0; bases outside the gene matches: 2. The germline V gene has CDR1 SGHTA and CDR2 FQGNSA. The CDR3 contains 16 residues.

This clone was seen just once. V gene TRBV10-3 combines with J gene TRBJ2-2, with 8 positions matching TRBD2. The CDR3 covers 13 residues. Germline V gene sequence: CDR1 ENHRY, CDR2 SYGVKD. V shed 8 bases, J shed 6 bases, and the junction held 5 bases outside the gene matches. The CDR3 is CAIQKRESGELFF. The CDR3 DNA follows: TGTGCCATCCAAAAGCGGGAGTCCGGGGAGCTGTTTTTT.

As to this clone: Other DNA sequences from this sample encode an identical CDR3 as well. J is TRBJ2-3 and V is TRBV6-5; 9 nucleotides align to TRBD1. The germline V gene encodes CDR1 MNHEY and CDR2 SVGAGI. Germline trimming cut 0 bases from V and 6 bases from J; bases unmatched to any gene: 4. The CDR3 covers 15 residues. In nucleotides, the CDR3 is TGTGCCAGCAGTTACTCGGACAGGGGTCTGGATACGCAGTATTTT. It specifies CASSYSDRGLDTQYF.

The CDR3, as DNA: TGCGCCAGCAGCTTGGGGGATAGCGCAGGCGAGCAGTTCTTC. Translation: CASSLGDSAGEQFF. The chain has TRBV5-1 and TRBJ2-1, with TRBD2 as a possible D gene (5 bases). Per germline, CDR1 SGHRS and CDR2 YFSETQ. The V end was cut by 0 bases, the J end by 10 bases, with 14 bases between. This CDR3 contains 14 residues. The full variable domain, in which reference TRBV5-1 and TRBJ2-1 provide the parts outside the CDR3, is KAGVTQTPRYLIKTRGQQVTLSCSPISGHRSVSWYQQTPGQGLQFLFEYFSETQRNKGNFPGRFSGRQFSNSRSEMNVSTLELGDSALYLCASSLGDSAGEQFFGPGTRLTVL.

This chain connects TRBV30 to TRBJ2-3; maybe TRBD2 (5 bases). The V gene lost 0 bases and the J gene lost 4 bases, with 20 bases spanning the gap. The CDR3 consists of 17 residues. Germline CDR1 and CDR2: GTSNPN and SVGIG (reference sequence). The CDR3 nucleotides are TGTGCCTGGAGTGTACGTTGGCGCGGGTCGTCACCAGATACGCAGTATTTT. Residues: CAWSVRWRGSSPDTQYF.

For the CDR3, the DNA is TGTGCCAGCAGTGCACAGGCATTTCGGGAGCAGTACTTC. Translation gives CASSAQAFREQYF. The chain recombines TRBV2 with TRBJ2-7, with a weak D call TRBD1 (5 bases). CDR3 length equals 13 residues. Germline-derived CDR1 and CDR2 are SNHLY and FYNNEI. Between the trimmed V and J ends, which lost 4 bases and 7 bases, there was a span of 14 bases.

V and J are TRBV2 and TRBJ2-7; D call uncertain. The CDR3 contains 13 residues. The germline CDR1 and CDR2 sequences are SNHLY and FYNNEI. V was clipped by 8 bases and J by 6 bases, with 17 bases between them. The CDR3 loop is CASRIEVGSEQYF. The CDR3 region has the DNA TGTGCCAGCCGGATAGAGGTTGGTAGCGAGCAGTACTTC.

The rearrangement uses TRBV6-5 and TRBJ2-7; D uncertain. The germline V gene encodes CDR1 MNHEY and CDR2 SVGAGI. With 0 bases removed from V and 6 bases from J, the gap between germline ends came to 12 bases. The CDR3 is made up of 14 amino acids. As DNA, the CDR3 is TGTGCCAGCAGTTACTCGAAGTTGACAAGCGAGCAGTACTTC. This gives the protein CASSYSKLTSEQYF.

The chain couples TRBV6-5 to TRBJ1-5, with TRBD1 matching over 7 bases. Germline assignment: CDR1 MNHEY and CDR2 SVGAGI. The junction had 9 bases not matched to a gene; V was cut back by 6 bases and J by 4 bases. CDR3 length: 15 amino acids. The CDR3 region is CASRAGQENNQPQHF. CDR3 DNA sequence: TGTGCCAGCAGAGCCGGACAGGAGAATAATCAGCCCCAGCATTTT.

The chain combines TRBV7-6 with TRBJ1-5, with no clear D. With 0 bases removed from V and 2 bases from J, the gap between germline ends came to 11 bases. CDR1 is SGHVS, CDR2 FNYEAQ, per germline. The CDR3 loop spans 16 amino acids. The CDR3 sequence: CASSLASPAGNQPQHF. The CDR3, as DNA: TGTGCCAGCAGCTTAGCGAGCCCGGCGGGCAATCAGCCCCAGCATTTT.

The chain employs TRBV6-5 and TRBJ2-7; 8 bases are shared with TRBD1. From germline, CDR1 is MNHEY and CDR2 SVGAGI. After removal of 5 bases from V and 0 bases from J, the junction contained 6 bases not matched to a gene. This CDR3 is built from 15 residues. The CDR3 here is CASSGRDRSSYEQYF. The CDR3 nucleotides read TGTGCCAGCAGTGGCCGGGACAGGAGCTCCTACGAGCAGTACTTC.

The chain recombines TRBV11-2 with TRBJ2-3; D perhaps matches TRBD2 (6 bases). V was trimmed by 1 base and J by 2 bases, leaving 10 bases between them. The germline gives CDR1 SGHAT, CDR2 FQNNGV. The CDR3 spans 15 residues. CDR3 protein: CASSLGAGPTDTQYF. The CDR3 nucleotides read TGTGCCAGCAGCTTAGGGGCGGGGCCCACAGATACGCAGTATTTT.

The chain links TRBV5-1 to TRBJ1-1; 9 bases are shared with TRBD1. CDR1 is SGHRS and CDR2 is YFSETQ in the germline V gene. The CDR3 loop spans 12 amino acids. V trimming: 7 bases; J trimming: 11 bases; junction bases outside the gene matches: 9. CDR3 coding DNA: TGCGCCAGCTCGCCACAGGGGGCGGGCGCTTTCTTT. Amino acid sequence: CASSPQGAGAFF.

V usage is TRBV19 and J usage is TRBJ1-2, with D maybe TRBD1 (6 bases). V dropped 6 bases and J dropped 3 bases, with 20 bases sitting between them. Germline V gene data show CDR1 as LNHDA and CDR2 as SQIVND (reference sequence). The length of the CDR3 is 16 residues. The CDR3 bases are TGTGCCAGTAGAAGGCACCAACAGGGTCTGGACTATGGCTACACCTTC. As protein: CASRRHQQGLDYGYTF. Complete variable domain (other parts from reference TRBV19 and TRBJ1-2): DGGITQSPKYLFRKEGQNVTLSCEQNLNHDAMYWYRQDPGQGLRLIYYSQIVNDFQKGDIAEGYSVSREKKESFPLTVTSAQKNPTAFYLCASRRHQQGLDYGYTFGSGTRLTVV.

V is TRBV6-6 and J is TRBJ2-5; 14 nucleotides agree with TRBD2. CDR3 size: 16 residues. The J segment lost 5 bases and the V segment lost 2 bases, leaving 4 bases of the junction unmatched. Germline lookup yields CDR1 MNHNY and CDR2 SVGAGI (reference sequence). The CDR3 sequence is CASSYPRTSGRETQYF. In nucleotides, the CDR3 is TGTGCCAGCAGTTACCCCCGGACTAGCGGGAGGGAGACCCAGTACTTC.

The chain links TRBV29-1 to TRBJ2-6; D possibly corresponds to TRBD1 (5 bases). Germline assignment: CDR1 SQVTM and CDR2 ANQGSEA. The CDR3 has 19 amino acids. Trimming took off 5 bases at V and 0 bases at J, with 23 bases between the two ends. The CDR3 loop reads CSVLAVETELISGANVLTF. The CDR3 DNA reads TGCAGCGTTCTGGCCGTGGAGACAGAGCTTATCTCTGGGGCCAACGTCCTGACTTTC.

The chain uses TRBV28 and TRBJ2-7; no reliable D call. Trimming cost V 3 bases and J 3 bases, with 12 bases left between them. The CDR3 runs to 14 residues. The germline V gene has CDR1 MDHEN and CDR2 SYDVKM. The CDR3 DNA is TGTGCCAGCAGTTTCTCTGGCAGGTACTACGAGCAGTACTTC. Encoded protein: CASSFSGRYYEQYF.

This clone was seen a single time. The chain recombines TRBV4-2 with TRBJ1-5; D is unclear. The CDR3 loop spans 15 amino acids. The germline CDR1 and CDR2 sequences are LGHNA and YNFKEQ. V gave up 0 bases and J gave up 7 bases, with 13 bases separating them. CDR3 bases: TGTGCCAGCAGCCAAGAGAATCTTGGGCTCCAGCCCCAGCATTTT. As protein: CASSQENLGLQPQHF.

J is TRBJ1-2 and V is TRBV20-1; the match to TRBD1 covers 9 bases. The CDR3 contains 11 residues. After removal of 2 bases from V and 12 bases from J, the junction contained 4 bases not matched to a gene. Germline-derived CDR1 and CDR2 are DFQATT and SNEGSKA (reference sequence). The DNA for the CDR3 is TGCAGTGCTAGATCGGGACAGGGAAACACCTTC. Residues: CSARSGQGNTF.

The chain recombines TRBV2 with TRBJ1-4, with TRBD1 matching over 8 bases. The trim removed 3 bases at V and 7 bases at J, leaving 4 bases unmatched. This CDR3 spans 14 amino acids. In germline, CDR1 is SNHLY, CDR2 FYNNEI. CDR3 amino acids: CASSEQGAIEKLFF. CDR3 DNA: TGTGCCAGCAGTGAGCAGGGGGCGATTGAAAAACTGTTTTTT.

The rearrangement uses TRBV6-5 and TRBJ2-7; TRBD1 might be the D (6 bases). CDR3 size: 13 residues. Trimming shortened V by 6 bases and J by 3 bases, and 12 bases separated the two germline ends. In germline, CDR1 is MNHEY, CDR2 SVGAGI. The DNA for the CDR3 is TGTGCCAGCAGGAGGACAGATGTCTACGAGCAGTACTTC. Residues: CASRRTDVYEQYF.

The chain links TRBV4-2 to TRBJ1-5, with D possibly matching TRBD1 (5 bases). V was shortened by 1 base and J by 7 bases, with 11 bases between the two germline ends. The CDR3 spans 14 residues. Per germline, CDR1 LGHNA and CDR2 YNFKEQ. In nucleotides, the CDR3 is TGTGCCAGCAGCCAAGCGGGGGGAGGCCAGCCCCAGCATTTT. It specifies CASSQAGGGQPQHF.

The rearrangement uses TRBV6-5 and TRBJ2-2; 7 nucleotides align to TRBD2. This CDR3 contains 14 residues. Germline CDR1 and CDR2: MNHEY and SVGAGI. V gave up 7 bases and J gave up 5 bases; unmatched junction bases: 7. Written as DNA, the CDR3 is TGTGCCAGCAATAGCCTAGCGGCAACCGGGGAGCTGTTTTTT. Amino acids: CASNSLAATGELFF.

The CDR3 protein is CASRQGGSYNEQFF. The CDR3 DNA reads TGTGCCAGCAGGCAAGGCGGGAGCTACAATGAGCAGTTCTTC. This sequence joins TRBV28 and TRBJ2-1; TRBD2 matches at 7 bases. The CDR3 runs to 14 residues. The germline V gene has CDR1 MDHEN and CDR2 SYDVKM. The junction had 5 bases not matched to a gene; V was cut back by 6 bases and J by 3 bases.

This clone was found a few times. The chain uses TRBV5-1 and TRBJ2-7, with no clear D. This CDR3 contains 13 residues. Germline V gene data show CDR1 as SGHRS and CDR2 as YFSETQ. The V end was cut by 0 bases, the J end by 2 bases, with 6 bases between. The CDR3 nucleotides read TGCGCCAGCAGCTTGGGAGGTACCTACGAGCAGTACTTC. It is translated as CASSLGGTYEQYF.

The chain employs TRBV7-9 and TRBJ2-3; 8 bases agree with TRBD2. The germline V gene has CDR1 SEHNR and CDR2 FQNEAQ (reference sequence). Trimming took 5 bases from V and 6 from J; bases not matched to a gene: 10. The CDR3 is made up of 15 amino acids. The CDR3 DNA reads as TGTGCCAGCAGCGCGGCGGGGGGCAGGGTGGATACGCAGTATTTT. Translation gives CASSAAGGRVDTQYF. The full variable domain, with the rest looked up from reference TRBV7-9 and TRBJ2-3, is DTGVSQNPRHKITKRGQNVTFRCDPISEHNRLYWYRQTLGQGPEFLTYFQNEAQLEKSRLLSDRFSAERPKGSFSTLEIQRTEQGDSAMYLCASSAAGGRVDTQYFGPGTRLTVL.

With regard to this clone: Other DNA sequences from this sample encode an identical CDR3 as well. CDR3 DNA: TGTGCCAGCAGCCCTGGGACAGCTGAAGCTTTCTTT. It encodes CASSPGTAEAFF. V usage is TRBV27 and J usage is TRBJ1-1; 7 bases match TRBD1. J was trimmed by 6 bases and V by 6 bases; bases with no gene match: 4. Germline lookup yields CDR1 MNHEY and CDR2 SMNVEV (reference sequence). The CDR3 extends over 12 amino acids.

In its sample, this clone was seen once. This chain links TRBV6-5 with TRBJ1-1; D may be TRBD1 (5 bases). The CDR3 extends over 11 amino acids. The ends were cut back, 8 bases at V and 10 bases at J, with 14 bases in the middle. The germline gives CDR1 MNHEY, CDR2 SVGAGI. CDR3 nucleotides: TGTGCCAGCGGGAGGGCAGGGAGAGCTTTCTTT. Its translation is CASGRAGRAFF.

The chain couples TRBV28 to TRBJ1-2, with 7 bases lining up with TRBD1. The CDR3 has 11 amino acids. The germline V gene encodes CDR1 MDHEN and CDR2 SYDVKM. V shed 10 bases, J shed 4 bases, and the junction held 3 bases outside the gene matches. For the CDR3, the DNA is TGTGCCACCAGACAGGGCTATGGCTACACCTTC. Translation: CATRQGYGYTF.